Sequencing of this TCR beta chain was carried out in a study of T cells in Graves' hyperthyroidism and ophthalmopathy. Amplified TCR beta CDR3 regions derived from RNA transcripts. During a first-round RT-PCR of the TCR CDR3, the HTBI primer set was used. TCRdb passed the multiplex PCR reads through MiXCR, listing each CDR3 protein once. The sample shows some 350,000 distinct CDR3 sequences, around 15% of them seen only once. The CDR3 sequence is 15 residues long. The germline V gene encodes CDR1 LNHDA and CDR2 SQIVND (reference sequence). V lost 3 bases and J lost 7; bases outside the gene matches: 8.

The TCR sequence derives from a woman aged 55 to 70 with Graves' ophthalmopathy. The chain recombines TRBV19 with TRBJ2-2, with 7 bases matching TRBD2. Sequencing was carried out using blood. The CDR3 is CASSIPMTSYGELFF. In nucleotides, the CDR3 is TGTGCCAGTAGTATCCCGATGACTAGCTACGGGGAGCTGTTTTTT.